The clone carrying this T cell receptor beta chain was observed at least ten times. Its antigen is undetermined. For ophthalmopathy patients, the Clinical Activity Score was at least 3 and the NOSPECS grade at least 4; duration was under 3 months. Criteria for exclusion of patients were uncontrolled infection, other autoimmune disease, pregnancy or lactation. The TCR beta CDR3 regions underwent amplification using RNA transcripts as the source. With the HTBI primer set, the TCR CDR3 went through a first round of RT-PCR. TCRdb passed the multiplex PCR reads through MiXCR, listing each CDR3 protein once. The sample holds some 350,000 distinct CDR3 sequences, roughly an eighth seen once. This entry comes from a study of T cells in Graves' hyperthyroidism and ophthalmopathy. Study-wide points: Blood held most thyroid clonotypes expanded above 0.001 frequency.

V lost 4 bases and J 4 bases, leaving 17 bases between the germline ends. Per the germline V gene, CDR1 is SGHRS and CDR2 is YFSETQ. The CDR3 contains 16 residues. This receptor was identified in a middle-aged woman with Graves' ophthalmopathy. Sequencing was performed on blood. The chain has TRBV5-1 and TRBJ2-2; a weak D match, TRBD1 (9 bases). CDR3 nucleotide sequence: TGCGCCAGCAGCCGGACAGGGGCGGGAGGCACCGGGGAGCTGTTTTTT. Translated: CASSRTGAGGTGELFF.